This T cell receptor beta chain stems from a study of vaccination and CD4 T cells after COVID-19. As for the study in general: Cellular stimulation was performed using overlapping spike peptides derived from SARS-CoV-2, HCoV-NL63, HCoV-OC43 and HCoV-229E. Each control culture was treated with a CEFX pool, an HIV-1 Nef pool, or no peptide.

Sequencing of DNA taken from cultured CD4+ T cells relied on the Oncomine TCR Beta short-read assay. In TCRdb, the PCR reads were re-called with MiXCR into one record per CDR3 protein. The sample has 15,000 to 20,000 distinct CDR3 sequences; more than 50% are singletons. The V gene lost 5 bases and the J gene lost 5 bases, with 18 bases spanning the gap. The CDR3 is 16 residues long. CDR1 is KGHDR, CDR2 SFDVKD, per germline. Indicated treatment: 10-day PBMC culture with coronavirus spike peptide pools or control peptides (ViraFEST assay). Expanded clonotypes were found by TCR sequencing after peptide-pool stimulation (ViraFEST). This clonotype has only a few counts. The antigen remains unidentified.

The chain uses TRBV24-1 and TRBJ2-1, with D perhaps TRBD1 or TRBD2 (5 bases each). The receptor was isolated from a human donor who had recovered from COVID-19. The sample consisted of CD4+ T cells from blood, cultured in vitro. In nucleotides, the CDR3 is TGTGCCACCAGTGGCCCGGGACCTGCTACTAACAATGAGCAGTTCTTC. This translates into CATSGPGPATNNEQFF.